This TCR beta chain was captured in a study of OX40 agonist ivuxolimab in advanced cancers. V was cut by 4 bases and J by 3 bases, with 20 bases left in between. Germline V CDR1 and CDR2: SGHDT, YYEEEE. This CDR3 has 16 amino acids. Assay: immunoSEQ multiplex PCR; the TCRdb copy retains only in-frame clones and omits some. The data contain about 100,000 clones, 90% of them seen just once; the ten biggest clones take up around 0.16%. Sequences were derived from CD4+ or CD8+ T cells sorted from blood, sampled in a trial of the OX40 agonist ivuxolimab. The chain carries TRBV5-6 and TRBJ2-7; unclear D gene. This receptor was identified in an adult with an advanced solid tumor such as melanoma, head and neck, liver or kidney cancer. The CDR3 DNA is TGTGCCAGCAGCAACCGAGACCTACGAGGAATCTACGAGCAGTACTTC. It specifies CASSNRDLRGIYEQYF.